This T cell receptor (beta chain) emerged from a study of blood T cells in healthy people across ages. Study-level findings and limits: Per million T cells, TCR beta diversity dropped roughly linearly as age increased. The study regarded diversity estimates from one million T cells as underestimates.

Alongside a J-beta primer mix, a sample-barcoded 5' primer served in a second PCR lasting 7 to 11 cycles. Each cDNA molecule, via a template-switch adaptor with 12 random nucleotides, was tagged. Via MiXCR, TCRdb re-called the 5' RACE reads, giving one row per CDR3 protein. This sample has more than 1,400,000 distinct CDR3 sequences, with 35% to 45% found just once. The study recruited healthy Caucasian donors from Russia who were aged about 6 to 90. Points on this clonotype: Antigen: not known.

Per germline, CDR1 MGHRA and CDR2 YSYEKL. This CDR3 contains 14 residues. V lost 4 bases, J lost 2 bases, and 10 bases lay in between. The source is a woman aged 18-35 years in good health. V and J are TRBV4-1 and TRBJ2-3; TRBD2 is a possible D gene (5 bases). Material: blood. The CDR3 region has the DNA TGCGCCAGCAGCCTAACTAGTTACACAGATACGCAGTATTTT. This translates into CASSLTSYTDTQYF.